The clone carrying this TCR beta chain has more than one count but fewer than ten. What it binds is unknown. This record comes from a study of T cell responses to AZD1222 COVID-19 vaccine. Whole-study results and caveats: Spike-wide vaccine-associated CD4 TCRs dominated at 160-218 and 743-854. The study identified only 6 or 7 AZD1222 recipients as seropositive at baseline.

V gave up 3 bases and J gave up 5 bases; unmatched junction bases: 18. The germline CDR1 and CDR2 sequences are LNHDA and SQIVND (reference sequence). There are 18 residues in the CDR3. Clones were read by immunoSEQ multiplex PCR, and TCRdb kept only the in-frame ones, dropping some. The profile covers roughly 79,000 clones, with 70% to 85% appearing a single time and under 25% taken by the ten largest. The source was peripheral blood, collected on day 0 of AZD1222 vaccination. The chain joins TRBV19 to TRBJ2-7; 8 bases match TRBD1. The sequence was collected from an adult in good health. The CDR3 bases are TGTGCCAGTAGTATGAGAGGGGTAGTGGGGACAGGTGGCGACGAGCAGTACTTC. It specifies CASSMRGVVGTGGDEQYF.